These T cell receptor beta chains were read from a single sample in a study of vaccination and CD4 T cells after COVID-19. No antigen is known for these receptors. TCRdb used MiXCR to reprocess the PCR reads, holding one entry per CDR3 protein. Among 14,000 or so distinct CDR3 sequences listed, roughly a quarter were seen once. Sequences were derived from CD4+ T cells from blood, cultured in vitro, sampled after SARS-CoV-2 vaccination. All receptors come from a human donor who had recovered from COVID-19. CDR3s include the opening cysteine and the closing phenylalanine or tryptophan. D genes are given only for firm matches. Expanded clones get a size class; other rows say once, few or many, or leave the size out.

>TRBJ2-7|TRBD1|NA|TRBV23-1
CASSPRDSPYEQYF
TGCGCCAGCAGTCCCCGGGACAGTCCCTACGAGCAGTACTTC
>TRBJ2-5|NA|few|TRBV6-4
CASRPPLGAQYF
TGTGCCAGCAGGCCCCCGCTCGGGGCCCAGTACTTC
>TRBJ1-1|NA|NA|TRBV4-3
CASSQEGGANTEAFF
TGCGCCAGCAGCCAAGAGGGGGGAGCGAACACTGAAGCTTTCTTT
>TRBJ2-7|NA|NA|TRBV10-3
CAISAKNEQYF
TGTGCCATCAGTGCAAAAAACGAGCAGTACTTC
>TRBJ1-4|TRBD1|few|TRBV25-1
CASRQMDRDTEKLFF
TGTGCCAGCAGGCAGATGGACAGGGATACTGAAAAACTGTTTTTT
>TRBJ1-2|NA|NA|TRBV6-4
CATRDTTNYGYTF
TGTGCCACCAGAGACACGACTAACTATGGCTACACCTTC
>TRBJ2-7|NA|NA|TRBV6-1
CASRQSSSYEQYF
TGTGCCAGCAGACAGTCCTCTTCCTACGAGCAGTACTTC
>TRBJ1-1|NA|once|TRBV20-1
CSAPGRLRMSTEAFF
TGCAGTGCCCCCGGACGGTTAAGAATGAGCACTGAAGCTTTCTTT
>TRBJ2-3|TRBD2|few|TRBV19
CASSIAAGGWNTQYF
TGTGCCAGTAGTATAGCAGCGGGAGGTTGGAATACGCAGTATTTT
>TRBJ1-2|NA|few|TRBV12-5
CASAKAGSYGYTF
TGTGCTAGTGCGAAGGCTGGCAGCTATGGCTACACCTTC
>TRBJ1-5|NA|NA|TRBV6-2/TRBV6-3
CASSTVRTGNQPQHF
TGTGCCAGCAGTACCGTCCGGACGGGCAATCAGCCCCAGCATTTT
>TRBJ2-7|NA|NA|TRBV6-1
CASSESQGPEQYF
TGTGCCAGCAGTGAGTCTCAGGGACCCGAGCAGTACTTC
>TRBJ2-1|NA|NA|TRBV7-9
CASSFSISYNEQFF
TGTGCCAGCAGCTTCTCTATCTCCTACAATGAGCAGTTCTTC
>TRBJ2-5|NA|few|TRBV6-1
CASSVGLRQETQYF
TGTGCCAGCAGTGTGGGGCTTAGACAAGAGACCCAGTACTTC
>TRBJ2-7|NA|NA|TRBV7-9
CASSSEITKREQYF
TGTGCCAGCAGCTCCGAGATTACGAAACGAGAGCAGTACTTC
>TRBJ2-3|NA|few|TRBV7-2
CASSLQRGRTAPDTQYF
TGTGCCAGCAGCTTACAAAGAGGGCGGACAGCTCCAGATACGCAGTATTTT
>TRBJ2-2|NA|few|TRBV24-1
CATSDLRGGAGAGELFF
TGTGCCACCAGTGATTTGAGGGGGGGCGCTGGGGCCGGGGAGCTGTTTTTT
>TRBJ1-1|NA|NA|TRBV12-3/TRBV12-4
CASRTRVEQTEAFF
TGTGCCAGCAGGACCAGGGTGGAGCAGACTGAAGCTTTCTTT
>TRBJ2-1|TRBD1|few|TRBV6-1
CASRRETGARVREQFF
TGTGCCAGCAGGAGAGAGACAGGGGCGAGGGTTCGCGAGCAGTTCTTC
>TRBJ1-3|NA|NA|TRBV6-1
CASSRQCSGNTIYF
TGTGCCAGCAGTCGACAGTGCTCTGGAAACACCATATATTTT
>TRBJ1-6|NA|NA|TRBV29-1
CSANVGGADSPLHF
TGCAGCGCCAACGTTGGGGGGGCTGATTCACCCCTCCACTTT
>TRBJ2-2|NA|NA|TRBV7-2
CASSLAGRVTGELFF
TGTGCCAGCAGCTTAGCGGGCAGGGTCACCGGGGAGCTGTTTTTT
>TRBJ2-5|TRBD2|NA|TRBV5-4
CTSSFGGRNQETQYF
TGTACCAGCAGCTTCGGGGGGAGAAACCAAGAGACCCAGTACTTC
>TRBJ2-1|TRBD2|NA|TRBV20-1
CSARGASGMGEQFF
TGCAGTGCTAGAGGGGCTAGCGGGATGGGTGAGCAGTTCTTC
>TRBJ2-1|TRBD2|NA|TRBV20-1
CSARVKLAGYNEQFF
TGCAGTGCTAGAGTGAAGCTAGCGGGGTACAATGAGCAGTTCTTC
>TRBJ1-2|NA|NA|TRBV5-1
CASSFEGGRYYGYTF
TGCGCCAGCAGCTTCGAGGGCGGAAGATACTATGGCTACACCTTC
>TRBJ2-3|NA|NA|TRBV6-5
CASSSSLERTDTQYF
TGTGCCAGCAGTTCGTCACTCGAGAGAACAGATACGCAGTATTTT
>TRBJ1-3|NA|NA|TRBV28
CASRLMPGRSGNTIYF
TGTGCCAGCAGACTTATGCCGGGCAGATCTGGAAACACCATATATTTT
>TRBJ2-5|NA|NA|TRBV20-1
CSAGETQYF
TGCAGTGCGGGGGAGACCCAGTACTTC